This T cell receptor (beta chain) was sequenced during a study of brain metastases from non-small cell lung cancer. This clone has only one observation. The germline V gene encodes CDR1 KGHSY and CDR2 FQNENV. V dropped 4 bases and J dropped 5; count of bases not matched to a gene: 10. The CDR3 runs 16 residues. Sequenced by immunoSEQ multiplex PCR; TCRdb stores in-frame clones only, minus some. This sample has under 3,500 clones, with around 88% found just once. The chain combines TRBV16 with TRBJ2-2, with TRBD1 matching over 7 bases. The sample consisted of primary lung tumor tissue. The clonotype comes from a donor aged 40 or over with non-small cell lung cancer. This chain's CDR3 is CASSRPGTVNTGELFF. CDR3 DNA: TGTGCCAGCAGCCGGCCCGGGACAGTTAATACCGGGGAGCTGTTTTTT.